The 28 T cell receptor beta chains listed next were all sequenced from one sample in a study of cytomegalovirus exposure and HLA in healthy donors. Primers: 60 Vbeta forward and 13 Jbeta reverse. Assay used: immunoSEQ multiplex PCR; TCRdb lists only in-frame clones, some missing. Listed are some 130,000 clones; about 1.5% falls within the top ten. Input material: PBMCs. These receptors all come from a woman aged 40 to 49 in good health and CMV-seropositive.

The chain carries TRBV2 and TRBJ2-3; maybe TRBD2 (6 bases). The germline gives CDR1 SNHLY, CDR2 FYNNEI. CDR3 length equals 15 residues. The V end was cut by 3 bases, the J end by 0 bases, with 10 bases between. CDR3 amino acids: CASSDWGESTDTQYF. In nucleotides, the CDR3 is TGTGCCAGCAGTGATTGGGGGGAGAGCACAGATACGCAGTATTTT.

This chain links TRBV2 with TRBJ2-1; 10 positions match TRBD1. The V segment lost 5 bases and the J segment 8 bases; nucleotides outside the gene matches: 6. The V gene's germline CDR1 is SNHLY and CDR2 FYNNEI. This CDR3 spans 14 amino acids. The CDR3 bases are TGTGCCAGCAGTCGCCGGGACAGGGGCGATGAGCAGTTCTTC. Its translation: CASSRRDRGDEQFF.

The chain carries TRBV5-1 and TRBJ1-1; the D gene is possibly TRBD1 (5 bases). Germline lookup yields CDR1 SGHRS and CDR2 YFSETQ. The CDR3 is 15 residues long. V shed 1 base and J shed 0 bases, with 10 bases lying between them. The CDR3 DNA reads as TGCGCCAGCAGCTTGATCGGGGGACTGAACACTGAAGCTTTCTTT. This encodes CASSLIGGLNTEAFF.

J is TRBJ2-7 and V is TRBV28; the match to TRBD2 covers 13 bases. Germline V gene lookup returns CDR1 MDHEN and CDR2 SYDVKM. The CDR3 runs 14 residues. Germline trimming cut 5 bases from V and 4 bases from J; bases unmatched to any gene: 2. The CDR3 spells CASSTSGRAYEQYF. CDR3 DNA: TGTGCCAGCAGTACTAGCGGGAGGGCTTACGAGCAGTACTTC.

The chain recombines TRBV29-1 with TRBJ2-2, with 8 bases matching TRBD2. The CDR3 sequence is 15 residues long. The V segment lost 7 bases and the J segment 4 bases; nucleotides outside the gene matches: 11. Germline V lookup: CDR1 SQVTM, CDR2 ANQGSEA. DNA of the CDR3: TGCAGCGCCACGCTCCGGCTAGCGGGCACCGGGGAGCTGTTTTTT. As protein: CSATLRLAGTGELFF.

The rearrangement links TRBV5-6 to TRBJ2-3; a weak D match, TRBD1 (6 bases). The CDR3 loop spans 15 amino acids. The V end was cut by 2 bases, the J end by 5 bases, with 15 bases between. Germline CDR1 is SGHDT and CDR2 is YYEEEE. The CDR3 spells CASSLAGQGIDTQYF. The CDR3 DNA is TGTGCCAGCAGCTTAGCCGGGCAGGGGATAGATACGCAGTATTTT.

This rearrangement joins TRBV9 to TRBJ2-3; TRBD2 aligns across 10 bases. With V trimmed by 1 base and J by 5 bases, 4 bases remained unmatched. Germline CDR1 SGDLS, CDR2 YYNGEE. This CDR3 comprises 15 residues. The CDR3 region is CASSVSGRAIDTQYF. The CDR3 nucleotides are TGTGCCAGCAGCGTAAGCGGGAGGGCAATAGATACGCAGTATTTT.

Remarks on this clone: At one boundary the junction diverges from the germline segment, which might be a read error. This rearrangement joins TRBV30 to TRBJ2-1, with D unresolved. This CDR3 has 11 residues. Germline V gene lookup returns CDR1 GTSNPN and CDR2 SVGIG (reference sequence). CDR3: CAWNSDNEQFF. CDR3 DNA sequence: TGTGCCTGGAACTCCGACAATGAGCAGTTCTTC.

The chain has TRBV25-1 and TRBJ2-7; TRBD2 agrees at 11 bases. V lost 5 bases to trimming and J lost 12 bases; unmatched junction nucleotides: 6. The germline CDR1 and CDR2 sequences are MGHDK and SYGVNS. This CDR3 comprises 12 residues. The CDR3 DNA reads TGTGCCAGCAGTAAACTAGCGGGAGCGGCGTACTTC. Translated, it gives CASSKLAGAAYF.

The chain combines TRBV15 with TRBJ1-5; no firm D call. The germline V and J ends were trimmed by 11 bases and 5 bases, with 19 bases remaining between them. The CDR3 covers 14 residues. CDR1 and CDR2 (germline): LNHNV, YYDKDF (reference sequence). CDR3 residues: CAASPTNRDQPQHF. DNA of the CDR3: TGTGCCGCGAGCCCTACGAACCGCGATCAGCCCCAGCATTTT.

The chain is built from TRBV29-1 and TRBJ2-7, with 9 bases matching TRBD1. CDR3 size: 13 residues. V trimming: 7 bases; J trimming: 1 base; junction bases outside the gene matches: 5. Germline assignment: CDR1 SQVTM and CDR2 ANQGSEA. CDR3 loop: CSALTGGSYEQYF. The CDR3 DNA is TGCAGCGCACTGACAGGGGGTTCCTACGAGCAGTACTTC.

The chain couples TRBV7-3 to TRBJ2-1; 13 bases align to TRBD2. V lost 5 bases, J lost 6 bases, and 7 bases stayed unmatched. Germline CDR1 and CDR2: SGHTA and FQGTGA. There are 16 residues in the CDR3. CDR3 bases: TGTGCCAGCAGCCCAACGCGACTAGCGGGAGGCAATGAGCAGTTCTTC. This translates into CASSPTRLAGGNEQFF. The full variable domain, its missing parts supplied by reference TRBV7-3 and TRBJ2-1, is GAGVSQTPSNKVTEKGKYVELRCDPISGHTALYWYRQSLGQGPEFLIYFQGTGAADDSGLPNDRFFAVRPEGSVSTLKIQRTERGDSAVYLCASSPTRLAGGNEQFFGPGTRLTVL.

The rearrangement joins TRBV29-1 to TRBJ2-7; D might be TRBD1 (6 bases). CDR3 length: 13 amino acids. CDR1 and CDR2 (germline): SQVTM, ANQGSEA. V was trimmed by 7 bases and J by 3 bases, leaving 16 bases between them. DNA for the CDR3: TGCAGCGGTGGGACACAAGGGGGCTACGAGCAGTACTTC. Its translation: CSGGTQGGYEQYF.

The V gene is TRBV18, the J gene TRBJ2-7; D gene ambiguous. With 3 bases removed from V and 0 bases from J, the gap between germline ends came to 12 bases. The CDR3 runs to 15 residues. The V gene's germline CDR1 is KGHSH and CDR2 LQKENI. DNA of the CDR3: TGTGCCAGCTCACCGATTCCGAGCCACTCCTACGAGCAGTACTTC. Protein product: CASSPIPSHSYEQYF.

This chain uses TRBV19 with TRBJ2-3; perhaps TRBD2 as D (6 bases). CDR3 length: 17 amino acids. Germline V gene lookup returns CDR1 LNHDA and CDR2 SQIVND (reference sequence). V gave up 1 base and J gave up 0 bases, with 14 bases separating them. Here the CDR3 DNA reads TGTGCCAGTAGTATAGTTGGTAGCGGAGCTAGCACAGATACGCAGTATTTT. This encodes CASSIVGSGASTDTQYF.

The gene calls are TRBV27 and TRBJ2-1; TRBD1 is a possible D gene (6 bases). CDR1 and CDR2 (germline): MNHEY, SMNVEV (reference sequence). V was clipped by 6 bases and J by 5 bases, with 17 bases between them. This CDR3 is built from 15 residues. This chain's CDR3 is CASSINRDNNNEQFF. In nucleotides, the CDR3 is TGTGCCAGCAGCATTAACCGGGACAACAACAATGAGCAGTTCTTC.

CDR3 amino acids: CASSSTSGRPTDTQYF. The CDR3 coding sequence is TGTGCCAGCAGTTCTACTAGCGGGAGACCCACAGATACGCAGTATTTT. The chain uses TRBV27 and TRBJ2-3; 11 bases fit TRBD2. This CDR3 spans 16 amino acids. In germline, CDR1 is MNHEY, CDR2 SMNVEV (reference sequence). V shed 4 bases and J 2 bases; nucleotides not matched to a gene: 5.

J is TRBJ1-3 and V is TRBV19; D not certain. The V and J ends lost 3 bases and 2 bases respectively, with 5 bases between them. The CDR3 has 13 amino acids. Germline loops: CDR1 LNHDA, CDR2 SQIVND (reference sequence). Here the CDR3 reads CASSITPGNTIYF. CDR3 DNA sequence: TGTGCCAGTAGTATTACACCTGGAAACACCATATATTTT.

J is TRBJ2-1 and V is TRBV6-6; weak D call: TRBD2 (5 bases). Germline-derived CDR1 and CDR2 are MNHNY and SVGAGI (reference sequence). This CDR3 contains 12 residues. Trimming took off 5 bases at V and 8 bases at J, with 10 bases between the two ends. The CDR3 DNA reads TGTGCCAGCAGTAAGGCGGGCCATGAGCAGTTCTTC. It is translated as CASSKAGHEQFF.

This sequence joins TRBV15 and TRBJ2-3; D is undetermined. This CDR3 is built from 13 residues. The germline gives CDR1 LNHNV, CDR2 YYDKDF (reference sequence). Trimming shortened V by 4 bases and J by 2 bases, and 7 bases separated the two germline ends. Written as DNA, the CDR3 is TGTGCCACCAGCACCCGTTACACAGATACGCAGTATTTT. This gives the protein CATSTRYTDTQYF.

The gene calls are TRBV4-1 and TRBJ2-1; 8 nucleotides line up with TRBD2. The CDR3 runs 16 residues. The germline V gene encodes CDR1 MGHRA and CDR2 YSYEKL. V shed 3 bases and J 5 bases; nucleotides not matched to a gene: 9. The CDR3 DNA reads TGCGCCAGCAGCCACCTGGTGACTAGCGCCCACAATGAGCAGTTCTTC. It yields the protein CASSHLVTSAHNEQFF.

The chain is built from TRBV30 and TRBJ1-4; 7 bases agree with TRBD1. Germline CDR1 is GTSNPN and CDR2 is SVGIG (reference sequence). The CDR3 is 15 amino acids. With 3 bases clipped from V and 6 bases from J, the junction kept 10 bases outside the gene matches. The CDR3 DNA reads TGTGCCTGGAGCCTCTGGGACAGCGGTCATGAAAAACTGTTTTTT. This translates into CAWSLWDSGHEKLFF. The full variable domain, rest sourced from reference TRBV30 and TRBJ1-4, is SQTIHQWPATLVQPVGSPLSLECTVEGTSNPNLYWYRQAAGRGLQLLFYSVGIGQISSEVPQNLSASRPQDRQFILSSKKLLLSDSGFYLCAWSLWDSGHEKLFFGSGTQLSVL.

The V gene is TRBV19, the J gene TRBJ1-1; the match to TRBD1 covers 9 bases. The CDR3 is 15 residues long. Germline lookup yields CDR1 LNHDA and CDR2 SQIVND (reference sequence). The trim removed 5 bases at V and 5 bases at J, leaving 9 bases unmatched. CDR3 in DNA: TGTGCCAGTAGTTTTTCGACAGGGGGGAGAACTGAAGCTTTCTTT. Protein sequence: CASSFSTGGRTEAFF. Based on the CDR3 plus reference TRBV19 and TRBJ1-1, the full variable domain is DGGITQSPKYLFRKEGQNVTLSCEQNLNHDAMYWYRQDPGQGLRLIYYSQIVNDFQKGDIAEGYSVSREKKESFPLTVTSAQKNPTAFYLCASSFSTGGRTEAFFGQGTRLTVV.

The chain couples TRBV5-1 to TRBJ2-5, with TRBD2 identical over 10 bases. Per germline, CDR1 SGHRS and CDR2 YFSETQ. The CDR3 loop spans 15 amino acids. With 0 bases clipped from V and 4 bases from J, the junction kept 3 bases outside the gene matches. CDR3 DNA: TGCGCCAGCAGCTTGGGCCTAGCGGGAGTAGAGACCCAGTACTTC. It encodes CASSLGLAGVETQYF.

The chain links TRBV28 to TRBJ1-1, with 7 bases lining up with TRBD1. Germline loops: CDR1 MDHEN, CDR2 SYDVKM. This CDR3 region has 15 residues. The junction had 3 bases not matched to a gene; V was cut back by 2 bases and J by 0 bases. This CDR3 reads CASSLEGQLNTEAFF. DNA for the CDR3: TGTGCCAGCAGTTTAGAGGGACAGCTGAACACTGAAGCTTTCTTT.

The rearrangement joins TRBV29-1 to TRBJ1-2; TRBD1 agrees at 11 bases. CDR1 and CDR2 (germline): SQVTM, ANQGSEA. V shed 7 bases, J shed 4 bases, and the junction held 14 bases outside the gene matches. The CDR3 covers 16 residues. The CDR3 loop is CSAETPGQGVGYGYTF. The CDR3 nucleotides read TGCAGCGCAGAAACTCCGGGACAGGGGGTTGGCTATGGCTACACCTTC. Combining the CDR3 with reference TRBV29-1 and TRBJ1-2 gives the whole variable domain SAVISQKPSRDICQRGTSLTIQCQVDSQVTMMFWYRQQPGQSLTLIATANQGSEATYESGFVIDKFPISRPNLTFSTLTVSNMSPEDSSIYLCSAETPGQGVGYGYTFGSGTRLTVV.

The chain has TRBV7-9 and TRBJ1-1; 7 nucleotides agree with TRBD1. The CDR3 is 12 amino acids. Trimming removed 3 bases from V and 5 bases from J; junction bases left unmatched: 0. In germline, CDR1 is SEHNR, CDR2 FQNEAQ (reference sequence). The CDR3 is CASSLTGTEAFF. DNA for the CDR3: TGTGCCAGCAGCTTGACAGGGACTGAAGCTTTCTTT. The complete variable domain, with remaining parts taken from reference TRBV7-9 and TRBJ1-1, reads DTGVSQNPRHKITKRGQNVTFRCDPISEHNRLYWYRQTLGQGPEFLTYFQNEAQLEKSRLLSDRFSAERPKGSFSTLEIQRTEQGDSAMYLCASSLTGTEAFFGQGTRLTVV.

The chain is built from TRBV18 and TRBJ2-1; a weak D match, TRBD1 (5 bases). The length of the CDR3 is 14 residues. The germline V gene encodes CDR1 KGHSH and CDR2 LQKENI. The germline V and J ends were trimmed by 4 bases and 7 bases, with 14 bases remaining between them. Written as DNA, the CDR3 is TGTGCCAGCTCACAAACGGACACTCCGAATGAGCAGTTCTTC. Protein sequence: CASSQTDTPNEQFF.